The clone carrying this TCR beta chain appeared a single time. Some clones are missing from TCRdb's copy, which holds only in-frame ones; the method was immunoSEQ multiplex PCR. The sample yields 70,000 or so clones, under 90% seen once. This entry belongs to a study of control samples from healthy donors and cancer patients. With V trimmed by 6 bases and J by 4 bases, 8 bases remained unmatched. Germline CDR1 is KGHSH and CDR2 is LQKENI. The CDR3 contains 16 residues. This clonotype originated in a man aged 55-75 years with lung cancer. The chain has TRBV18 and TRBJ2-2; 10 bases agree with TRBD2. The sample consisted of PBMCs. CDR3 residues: CASSSRTSGTTGELFF. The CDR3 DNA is TGTGCCAGCTCTTCTCGGACTAGCGGAACCACCGGGGAGCTGTTTTTT.